These 31 T cell receptor beta chains share one sample of origin, sequenced in a study of T cell repertoires in cytomegalovirus infection. TCRdb re-called the reads with MiXCR, one entry per CDR3 protein. The table shows 160,000 or so distinct CDR3 sequences, with around 20% occurring only once. Sequenced: PBMCs. The receptors were gathered from a human donor in good health (CMV status not recorded). Some clones in this sample may be carry-over from other donors' samples.

This clonotype was counted between two and nine times. J is TRBJ1-5 and V is TRBV29-1, with D unresolved. The CDR3 loop spans 12 amino acids. The germline V gene encodes CDR1 SQVTM and CDR2 ANQGSEA. V lost 6 bases, J lost 2 bases, and 8 bases lay in between. In DNA, the CDR3 is TGCAGCGTGGCGGAGGGCAATCAGCCCCAGCATTTT. This gives the protein CSVAEGNQPQHF.

The chain uses TRBV27 and TRBJ2-1; D might be TRBD1 or TRBD2, each matching 5 bases. This CDR3 comprises 14 residues. CDR1 and CDR2 from the germline V gene are MNHEY and SMNVEV (reference sequence). V was cut by 4 bases and J by 5 bases, with 12 bases left in between. This CDR3 reads CASSSGPGNNEQFF. The CDR3 nucleotides are TGTGCCAGCAGTTCGGGGCCGGGGAACAATGAGCAGTTCTTC.

The rearrangement uses TRBV5-5 and TRBJ1-4; TRBD1 might be the D (6 bases). The germline V gene encodes CDR1 SGHKS and CDR2 YYEKEE (reference sequence). The CDR3 totals 16 residues. V was trimmed by 1 base and J by 3 bases, leaving 13 bases between them. The CDR3 bases are TGTGCCAGCAGCTTGAACGGGGGCACGGCTAATGAAAAACTGTTTTTT. Amino acids: CASSLNGGTANEKLFF.

The chain carries TRBV28 and TRBJ2-7; 7 bases match TRBD2. The CDR3 has 15 residues. The ends lost 6 bases at V and 0 bases at J; junction bases unmatched: 8. From germline, CDR1 is MDHEN and CDR2 SYDVKM. The CDR3: CASSVRIAGSYEQYF. The CDR3 coding sequence is TGTGCCAGCAGCGTGAGGATAGCGGGCTCCTACGAGCAGTACTTC.

The gene calls are TRBV2 and TRBJ2-1; a possible D gene is TRBD2 (7 bases). This CDR3 contains 14 residues. The V end lost 5 bases, the J end lost 8 bases, and 16 bases lay between the germline ends. Per the germline V gene, CDR1 is SNHLY and CDR2 is FYNNEI. The CDR3 region is CASSRGGRGDEQFF. CDR3 coding DNA: TGTGCCAGCAGTCGCGGGGGCCGTGGGGATGAGCAGTTCTTC.

This clonotype has a count of ten or more. The gene calls are TRBV7-2 and TRBJ1-2; D call uncertain. Trimming took 8 bases from V and 4 from J, leaving 8 bases between them. Germline-derived CDR1 and CDR2 are SGHTA and FQGNSA. This CDR3 is 11 amino acids long. CDR3 nucleotide sequence: TGTGCCAGCGGGCCGGCCTATGGCTACACCTTC. Its protein product is CASGPAYGYTF.

This chain uses TRBV28 with TRBJ2-2; the match to TRBD2 covers 14 bases. V was clipped by 4 bases and J by 6 bases; unmatched bases: 4. The CDR3 is made up of 16 amino acids. The germline V gene has CDR1 MDHEN and CDR2 SYDVKM. The DNA for the CDR3 is TGTGCCAGCAGTTCTCCGGGACTAGCGGGAGCCGGGGAGCTGTTTTTT. Translated: CASSSPGLAGAGELFF. Filled out from reference TRBV28 and TRBJ2-2, the complete variable domain reads DVKVTQSSRYLVKRTGEKVFLECVQDMDHENMFWYRQDPGLGLRLIYFSYDVKMKEKGDIPEGYSVSREKKERFSLILESASTNQTSMYLCASSSPGLAGAGELFFGEGSRLTVL.

The chain carries TRBV27 and TRBJ2-1; possibly TRBD2 for D (6 bases). The CDR3 consists of 14 residues. Trimming stripped 2 bases from V and 7 bases from J, with 12 bases between. Looked up from germline, CDR1 is MNHEY and CDR2 is SMNVEV (reference sequence). The CDR3 region has the DNA TGTGCCAGCAGTTTAGTTAAAAGCGGGAATGAGCAGTTCTTC. Protein: CASSLVKSGNEQFF.

This clonotype was seen a handful of times. The chain combines TRBV7-3 with TRBJ2-2; no firm D call. V was shortened by 4 bases and J by 2 bases, with 14 bases between the two germline ends. Germline V gene sequence: CDR1 SGHTA, CDR2 FQGTGA. This CDR3 is built from 16 residues. The CDR3 spells CASSSPSVKNTGELFF. In DNA form, the CDR3 reads TGTGCCAGCAGCTCACCGAGCGTTAAAAACACCGGGGAGCTGTTTTTT.

This chain connects TRBV28 to TRBJ2-7, with 7 bases fitting TRBD2. Germline V gene lookup returns CDR1 MDHEN and CDR2 SYDVKM. This CDR3 region has 12 residues. V gave up 7 bases and J gave up 12 bases; unmatched junction bases: 12. The CDR3 region has the DNA TGTGCCAGCACCGACCGGGCGACTAGCTGGTACTTC. Residues: CASTDRATSWYF.

This clonotype was found many times. The rearrangement links TRBV27 to TRBJ2-5, with 10 bases that match TRBD2. The CDR3 extends over 15 amino acids. CDR1 is MNHEY and CDR2 is SMNVEV in the germline V gene (reference sequence). With 0 bases clipped from V and 6 bases from J, the junction kept 4 bases outside the gene matches. This CDR3 reads CASSLSSGGSQTQYF. The CDR3 nucleotides read TGTGCCAGCAGTTTATCTAGCGGGGGGAGCCAGACCCAGTACTTC.

The chain uses TRBV7-4 and TRBJ2-1; 12 bases map to TRBD2. The CDR3 spans 17 residues. Germline CDR1 reads SGHVT; CDR2 reads SQSDAQ. V shed 5 bases and J 5 bases; nucleotides not matched to a gene: 10. The CDR3 region has the DNA TGTGCCAGCAGCACGGAGACTAGCGGGAGTGCTAACAATGAGCAGTTCTTC. Protein product: CASSTETSGSANNEQFF.

This clonotype was counted many times. V gene TRBV12-3 or TRBV12-4 combines with J gene TRBJ2-5, with 10 bases aligning to TRBD2. This CDR3 contains 15 residues. Germline trimming cut 4 bases from V and 1 base from J; bases unmatched to any gene: 3. CDR3 in amino acids: CASSSGLAAQETQYF. The CDR3 DNA follows: TGTGCCAGCAGTTCCGGACTAGCGGCCCAAGAGACCCAGTACTTC.

The V call is TRBV20-1, the J call TRBJ2-3, with D unclear. Germline loops: CDR1 DFQATT, CDR2 SNEGSKA (reference sequence). The CDR3 consists of 14 residues. V lost 0 bases and J lost 0, with 7 bases in between. The CDR3 here is CSARDPASTDTQYF. For the CDR3, the DNA is TGCAGTGCTAGAGATCCGGCGAGCACAGATACGCAGTATTTT.

This clonotype was observed a few times. The chain has TRBV7-3 and TRBJ2-1; TRBD2 is a possible D gene (6 bases). Deletions cut 2 bases from V and 6 bases from J, with 23 bases between. CDR1 SGHTA and CDR2 FQGTGA come from the germline V gene. CDR3 size: 18 residues. Here the CDR3 reads CASSLYPSATNELNEQFF. CDR3 coding DNA: TGTGCCAGCAGCTTATATCCTAGCGCTACAAATGAGCTCAATGAGCAGTTCTTC.

J is TRBJ1-2 and V is TRBV10-3; the D is unclear. The germline V gene encodes CDR1 ENHRY and CDR2 SYGVKD. The CDR3 runs 12 residues. Deletions cut 0 bases from V and 8 bases from J, with 7 bases between. CDR3 sequence reads: CAISESGGGYTF. As DNA, the CDR3 is TGTGCCATCAGTGAGTCTGGAGGAGGCTACACCTTC.

This clonotype appeared a few times. CDR3 sequence (DNA): TGTGCCAGCACCTGGACAGGGGGGGACGAGGAAAGCACAGATACGCAGTATTTT. Translated, it gives CASTWTGGDEESTDTQYF. The chain links TRBV12-3 or TRBV12-4 to TRBJ2-3; 10 bases are a match to TRBD1. The ends lost 7 bases at V and 0 bases at J; junction bases unmatched: 13. This CDR3 contains 18 residues.

This clonotype was counted many times. The CDR3 nucleotides read TGTGCCAGCAGCTCGGGACAGTCACGCGGCTACGAGCAGTACTTC. It translates to CASSSGQSRGYEQYF. V is TRBV12-3 or TRBV12-4 and J is TRBJ2-7, with 7 positions matching TRBD1. V was pared by 6 bases and J by 3 bases, with 11 bases of the junction left unmatched. The CDR3 is 15 residues long.

This clonotype was recorded a few times. V and J are TRBV28 and TRBJ1-3; D gene uncertain. The CDR3 loop spans 15 amino acids. Trimming cost V 6 bases and J 0 bases, with 12 bases left between them. Germline V gene data show CDR1 as MDHEN and CDR2 as SYDVKM. The CDR3 sequence: CASRGLPYSGNTIYF. The CDR3 nucleotides are TGTGCCAGCAGAGGACTACCATACTCTGGAAACACCATATATTTT.

CDR3 sequence reads: CASSQEISDSNQPQHF. The CDR3 DNA is TGTGCCAGCAGCCAAGAAATAAGTGATAGCAATCAGCCCCAGCATTTT. The V call is TRBV4-2, the J call TRBJ1-5; D gene unclear. V lost 0 bases and J lost 0, with 9 bases in between. The CDR3 runs to 16 residues. Germline loops: CDR1 LGHNA, CDR2 YNFKEQ.

The rearrangement joins TRBV28 to TRBJ1-4; D call uncertain. This CDR3 has 14 amino acids. Germline V gene lookup returns CDR1 MDHEN and CDR2 SYDVKM. V was clipped by 3 bases and J by 5 bases, with 10 bases between them. The CDR3 loop is CASSLTAVNEKLFF. CDR3 coding DNA: TGTGCCAGCAGTTTGACCGCGGTAAATGAAAAACTGTTTTTT.

This clonotype was observed at least ten times. The V and J genes are TRBV28 and TRBJ1-2, with TRBD1 matching over 7 bases. Germline V gene lookup returns CDR1 MDHEN and CDR2 SYDVKM. The CDR3 is made up of 13 amino acids. V was clipped by 5 bases and J by 10 bases; unmatched bases: 10. The CDR3 nucleotides read TGTGCCAGCAGTAGGGACAGAGGTCTTTCCTACACCTTC. Residues: CASSRDRGLSYTF.

In its sample, this clonotype was seen a few times. The chain uses TRBV9 and TRBJ2-6, with 9 positions matching TRBD1. The CDR3 contains 16 residues. Germline values: CDR1 SGDLS, CDR2 YYNGEE. With 5 bases clipped from V and 2 bases from J, the junction kept 5 bases outside the gene matches. The CDR3 DNA is TGTGCCAGCAGTCGACAGGGGGTGACTGGGGCCAACGTCCTGACTTTC. This encodes CASSRQGVTGANVLTF. The full variable domain, completed using reference TRBV9 and TRBJ2-6, is DSGVTQTPKHLITATGQRVTLRCSPRSGDLSVYWYQQSLDQGLQFLIQYYNGEERAKGNILERFSAQQFPDLHSELNLSSLELGDSALYFCASSRQGVTGANVLTFGAGSRLTVL.

The sample holds many counts of this clonotype. The gene calls are TRBV11-2 and TRBJ1-2; weak D call: TRBD1 (5 bases). Germline V gene sequence: CDR1 SGHAT, CDR2 FQNNGV. Between the trimmed V and J ends, which lost 5 bases and 4 bases, there was a span of 14 bases. The CDR3 sequence is 14 residues long. DNA of the CDR3: TGTGCCAGCAGCCCCCGGGCAGGGCTCTATGGCTACACCTTC. Translation gives CASSPRAGLYGYTF.

This clonotype was detected a few times. The rearrangement links TRBV9 to TRBJ1-6; D is undetermined. V was clipped by 0 bases and J by 7 bases, with 14 bases between them. The CDR3 is 16 amino acids. CDR1 is SGDLS and CDR2 is YYNGEE in the germline V gene. The CDR3 loop reads CASSVEALQGNSPLHF. The CDR3 bases are TGTGCCAGCAGCGTAGAGGCACTCCAAGGGAATTCACCCCTCCACTTT.

V usage is TRBV28 and J usage is TRBJ2-6, with TRBD2 identical over 7 bases. The V gene end was trimmed by 4 bases and the J gene end by 4 bases; junction bases not matched to a gene: 4. Germline V lookup: CDR1 MDHEN, CDR2 SYDVKM. There are 15 residues in the CDR3. CDR3 residues: CASSSRGRGANVLTF. The CDR3, as DNA: TGTGCCAGCAGTTCCCGCGGGAGAGGGGCCAACGTCCTGACTTTC.

This sequence joins TRBV5-1 and TRBJ2-1; the match to TRBD2 covers 14 bases. CDR3 length equals 16 residues. Per germline, CDR1 SGHRS and CDR2 YFSETQ. J gave up 8 bases and V 0 bases, and 4 bases lay outside the gene matches. The CDR3 region is CASSLGTSGRLHEQFF. CDR3 in DNA: TGCGCCAGCAGCTTGGGGACTAGCGGGAGGTTGCATGAGCAGTTCTTC.

CDR3 sequence reads: CASSLLAGLNNEQFF. The DNA of the CDR3 is TGTGCCAGCAGTTTACTAGCGGGGCTGAACAATGAGCAGTTCTTC. V is TRBV12-3 or TRBV12-4 and J is TRBJ2-1; 9 bases fit TRBD2. Losses at the gene ends were 2 bases for V and 5 bases for J; bases not matched to a gene: 4. This CDR3 is built from 15 residues.

This clonotype has only one observation. CDR3 residues: CSAAQGQGQPQHF. The DNA of the CDR3 is TGCAGTGCAGCCCAGGGACAGGGGCAGCCCCAGCATTTT. J is TRBJ1-5 and V is TRBV20-1, with 10 bases matching TRBD1. The CDR3 is 13 amino acids. V lost 6 bases to trimming and J lost 7 bases; unmatched junction nucleotides: 6. The germline V gene encodes CDR1 DFQATT and CDR2 SNEGSKA (reference sequence).

The rearrangement joins TRBV6-5 to TRBJ1-2; 7 nucleotides match TRBD1. The V gene end was trimmed by 6 bases and the J gene end by 4 bases; junction bases not matched to a gene: 5. The CDR3 sequence is 13 residues long. In germline, CDR1 is MNHEY, CDR2 SVGAGI. CDR3 coding DNA: TGTGCCAGCAGACAGGGACAGCTCTATGGCTACACCTTC. Encoded protein: CASRQGQLYGYTF.

As concerns this clonotype: A clone one base away is much larger, so this may be a read error. The gene calls are TRBV7-6 and TRBJ1-2; D not resolved. V was pared by 1 base and J by 7 bases, with 10 bases between. Germline values: CDR1 SGHVS, CDR2 FNYEAQ. The length of the CDR3 is 13 residues. CDR3 DNA sequence: TGTGCCAGCAGCTTAGAGAGCGGAGGTGGCTACACCTTC. Encoded protein: CASSLESGGGYTF.